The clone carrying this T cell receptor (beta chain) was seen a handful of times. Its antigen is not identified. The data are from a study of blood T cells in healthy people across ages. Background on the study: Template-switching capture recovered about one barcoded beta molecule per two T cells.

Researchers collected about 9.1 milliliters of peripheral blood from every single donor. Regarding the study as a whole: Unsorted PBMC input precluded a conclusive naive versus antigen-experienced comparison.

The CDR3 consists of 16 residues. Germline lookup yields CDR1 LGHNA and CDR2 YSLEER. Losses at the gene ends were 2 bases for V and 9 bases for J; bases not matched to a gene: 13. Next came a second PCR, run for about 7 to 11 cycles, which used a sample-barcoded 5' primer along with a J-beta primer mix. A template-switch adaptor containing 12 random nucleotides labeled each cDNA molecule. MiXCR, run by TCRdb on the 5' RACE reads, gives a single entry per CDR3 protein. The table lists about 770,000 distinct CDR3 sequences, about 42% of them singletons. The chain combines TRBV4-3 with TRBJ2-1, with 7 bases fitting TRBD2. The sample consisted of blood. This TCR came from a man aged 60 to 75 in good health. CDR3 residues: CASSQFHQLLASEQFF. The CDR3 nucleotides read TGCGCCAGCAGCCAATTCCATCAACTACTAGCGAGTGAGCAGTTCTTC.